A selection of T cell receptor beta chains follows, all from one sample in a study of T cells in Graves' hyperthyroidism and ophthalmopathy. Using its own MiXCR run on the multiplex PCR reads, TCRdb lists one record per CDR3 protein. The table lists about 420,000 distinct CDR3 sequences, around 13% of them singletons. Sequenced sample: blood. These TCRs come from a woman younger than 30 with Graves' hyperthyroidism. Each CDR3 is given with its conserved first and last residue. The order of the fields is D gene, clone size, J gene, V gene, CDR3 protein, CDR3 DNA. D genes are given only for firm matches. Where a row states a size, it is once, few, many or the class of an expanded clone; other rows omit it.

. | many | TRBJ1-1 | TRBV7-9 | CASSLTGREGTEAFF | TGTGCCAGCAGCTTAACGGGCAGGGAAGGCACTGAAGCTTTCTTT
. | few | TRBJ2-7 | TRBV27 | CASSWGSDSYEQYF | TGTGCCAGCAGCTGGGGTTCCGACAGCTACGAGCAGTACTTC
. | few | TRBJ2-7 | TRBV4-2 | CASSQEKGYSYEQYF | TGTGCCAGCAGCCAAGAGAAGGGGTACTCCTACGAGCAGTACTTC
TRBD2 | few | TRBJ2-1 | TRBV10-3 | CAISGGLAGVSYNEQFF | TGTGCCATCAGTGGGGGACTAGCGGGAGTGTCCTACAATGAGCAGTTCTTC
. | many | TRBJ1-5 | TRBV5-1 | CASSAEGLNQPQHF | TGCGCCAGCAGCGCGGAGGGCCTTAATCAGCCCCAGCATTTT
TRBD1 | few | TRBJ1-1 | TRBV11-2 | CASSLEWTGGSEAFF | TGTGCCAGCAGCTTAGAGTGGACAGGGGGGTCTGAAGCTTTCTTT
. | many | TRBJ2-3 | TRBV10-3 | CAIRDAGEGVTDTQYF | TGTGCCATCAGGGACGCAGGGGAAGGGGTCACAGATACGCAGTATTTT
. | few | TRBJ1-6 | TRBV6-1 | CASRYLQGNSPLHF | TGTGCCAGCAGATATCTCCAGGGGAATTCACCCCTCCACTTT
TRBD1 | many | TRBJ2-7 | TRBV6-2/TRBV6-3 | CASSYPGQGSEQYF | TGTGCCAGCAGTTACCCGGGACAGGGGAGCGAGCAGTACTTC
TRBD1 | many | TRBJ2-7 | TRBV12-3/TRBV12-4 | CASSFDTGQGLSYEQYF | TGTGCCAGCAGTTTCGACACGGGACAGGGGCTCTCCTACGAGCAGTACTTC
TRBD2 | . | TRBJ2-7 | TRBV25-1 | CASSGPGLALSNEQYF | TGTGCCAGCAGTGGACCGGGACTAGCCTTATCCAATGAGCAGTACTTC
. | . | TRBJ2-7 | TRBV5-1 | CASSPRRGLGEPTYEQYF | TGCGCCAGCAGCCCCCGGAGGGGTTTAGGGGAACCGACCTACGAGCAGTACTTC
. | many | TRBJ2-7 | TRBV4-1 | CASSQDLTYEQYF | TGCGCCAGCAGCCAAGATCTGACTTACGAGCAGTACTTC